This T cell receptor beta chain was sequenced in a study of glioma-infiltrating T cells after dendritic cell vaccination. Produced via immunoSEQ multiplex PCR; TCRdb's table is partial and in-frame only. The table lists roughly 68,000 clones, roughly four fifths of them singletons, with 9.2% in the top ten. Germline CDR1 reads KGHSH; CDR2 reads LQKENI. This CDR3 contains 15 residues. After removal of 3 bases from V and 5 bases from J, the junction contained 6 bases not matched to a gene. This specimen was blood, taken before dendritic cell vaccination. This TCR was recovered from a human donor with glioblastoma. The chain couples TRBV18 to TRBJ1-4; TRBD1 matches 7 bases. CDR3 DNA sequence: TGTGCCAGCTCACCTAGGGACAGCAGAAATGAAAAACTGTTTTTT. It specifies CASSPRDSRNEKLFF.